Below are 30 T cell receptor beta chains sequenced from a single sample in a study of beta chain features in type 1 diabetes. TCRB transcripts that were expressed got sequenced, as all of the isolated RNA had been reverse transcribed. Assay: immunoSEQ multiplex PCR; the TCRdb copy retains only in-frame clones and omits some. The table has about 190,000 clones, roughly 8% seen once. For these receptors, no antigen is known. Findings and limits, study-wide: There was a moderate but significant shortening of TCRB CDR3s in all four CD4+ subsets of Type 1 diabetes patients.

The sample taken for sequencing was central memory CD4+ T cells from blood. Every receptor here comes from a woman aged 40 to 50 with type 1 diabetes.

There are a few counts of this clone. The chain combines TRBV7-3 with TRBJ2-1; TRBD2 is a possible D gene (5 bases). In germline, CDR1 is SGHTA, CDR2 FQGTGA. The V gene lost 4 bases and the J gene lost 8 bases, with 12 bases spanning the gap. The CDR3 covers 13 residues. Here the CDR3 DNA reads TGTGCCAGCAGCTCGGACTCCACCCATGAGCAGTTCTTC. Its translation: CASSSDSTHEQFF.

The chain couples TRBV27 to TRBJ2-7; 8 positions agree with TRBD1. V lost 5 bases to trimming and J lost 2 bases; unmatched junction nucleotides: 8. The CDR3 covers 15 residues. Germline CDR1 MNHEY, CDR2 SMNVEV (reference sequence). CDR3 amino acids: CASSLDRDRTYEQYF. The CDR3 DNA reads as TGTGCCAGCAGTCTAGACCGGGACAGGACCTACGAGCAGTACTTC.

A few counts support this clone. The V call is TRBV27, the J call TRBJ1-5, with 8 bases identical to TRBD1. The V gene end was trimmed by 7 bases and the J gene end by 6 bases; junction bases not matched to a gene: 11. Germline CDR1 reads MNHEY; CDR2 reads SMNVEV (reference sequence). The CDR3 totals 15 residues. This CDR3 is CASTSMAGGSQPQHF. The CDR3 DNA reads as TGTGCCAGCACATCGATGGCAGGGGGCAGTCAGCCCCAGCATTTT.

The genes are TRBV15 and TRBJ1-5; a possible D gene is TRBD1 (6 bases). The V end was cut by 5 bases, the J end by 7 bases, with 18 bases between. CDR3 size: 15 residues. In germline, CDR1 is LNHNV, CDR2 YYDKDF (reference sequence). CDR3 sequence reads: CATSSPGAFGQPQHF. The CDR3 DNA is TGTGCCACCAGCTCTCCAGGGGCGTTCGGCCAGCCCCAGCATTTT.

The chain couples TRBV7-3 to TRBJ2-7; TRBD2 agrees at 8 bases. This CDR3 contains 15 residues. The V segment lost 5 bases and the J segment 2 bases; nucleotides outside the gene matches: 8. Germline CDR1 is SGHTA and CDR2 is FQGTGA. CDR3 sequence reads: CASSLQRGPTYEQYF. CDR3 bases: TGTGCCAGCAGCCTCCAGCGGGGGCCAACCTACGAGCAGTACTTC.

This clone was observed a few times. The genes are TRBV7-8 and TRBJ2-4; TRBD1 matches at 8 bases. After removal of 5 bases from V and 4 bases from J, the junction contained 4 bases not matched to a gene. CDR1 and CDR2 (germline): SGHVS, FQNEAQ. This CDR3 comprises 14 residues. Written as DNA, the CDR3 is TGTGCCAGCAGCCCCACAGGGGGGAAAAACATTCAGTACTTC. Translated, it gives CASSPTGGKNIQYF. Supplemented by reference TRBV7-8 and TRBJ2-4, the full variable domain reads GAGVSQSPRYKVAKRGQDVALRCDPISGHVSLFWYQQALGQGPEFLTYFQNEAQLDKSGLPSDRFFAERPEGSVSTLKIQRTQQEDSAVYLCASSPTGGKNIQYFGAGTRLSVL.

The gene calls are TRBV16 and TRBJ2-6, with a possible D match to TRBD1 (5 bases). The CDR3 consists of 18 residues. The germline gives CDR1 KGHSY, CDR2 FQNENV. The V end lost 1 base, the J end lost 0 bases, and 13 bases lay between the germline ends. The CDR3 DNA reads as TGTGCCAGCAGCCAATTGGCAGGGCTGAGCTCTGGGGCCAACGTCCTGACTTTC. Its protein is CASSQLAGLSSGANVLTF.

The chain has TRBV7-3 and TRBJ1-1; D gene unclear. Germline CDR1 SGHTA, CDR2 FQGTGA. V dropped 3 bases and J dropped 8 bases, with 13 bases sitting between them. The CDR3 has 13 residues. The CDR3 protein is CASSLSGQTEAFF. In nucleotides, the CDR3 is TGTGCCAGCAGCTTGAGTGGGCAGACCGAAGCTTTCTTT.

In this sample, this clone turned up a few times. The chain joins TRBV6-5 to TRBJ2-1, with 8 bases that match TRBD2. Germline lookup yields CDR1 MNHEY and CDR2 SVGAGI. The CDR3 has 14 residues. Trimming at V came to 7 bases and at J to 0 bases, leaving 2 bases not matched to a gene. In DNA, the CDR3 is TGTGCCAGCAAGAGCGGGAGCTCCTACAATGAGCAGTTCTTC. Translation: CASKSGSSYNEQFF.

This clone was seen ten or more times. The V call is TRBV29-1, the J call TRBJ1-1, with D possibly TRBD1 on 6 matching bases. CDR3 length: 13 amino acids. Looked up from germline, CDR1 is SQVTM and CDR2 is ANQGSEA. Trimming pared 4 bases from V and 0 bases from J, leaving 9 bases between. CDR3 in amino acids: CSVGHRVNTEAFF. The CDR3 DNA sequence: TGCAGCGTTGGGCACAGGGTGAACACTGAAGCTTTCTTT.

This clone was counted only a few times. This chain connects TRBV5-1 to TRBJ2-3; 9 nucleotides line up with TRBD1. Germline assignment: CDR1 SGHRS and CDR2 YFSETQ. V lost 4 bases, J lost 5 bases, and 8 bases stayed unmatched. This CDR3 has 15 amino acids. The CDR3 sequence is CASSLMTGGKDTQYF. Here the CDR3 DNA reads TGCGCCAGCAGCCTGATGACAGGGGGGAAAGATACGCAGTATTTT.

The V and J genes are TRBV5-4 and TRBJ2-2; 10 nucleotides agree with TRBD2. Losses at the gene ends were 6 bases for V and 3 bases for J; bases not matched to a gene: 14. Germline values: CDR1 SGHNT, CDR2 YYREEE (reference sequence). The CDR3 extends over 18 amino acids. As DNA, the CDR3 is TGTGCCAGCACCCCCGGATTAGCGGGAGGAAGCGACACCGGGGAGCTGTTTTTT. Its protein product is CASTPGLAGGSDTGELFF.

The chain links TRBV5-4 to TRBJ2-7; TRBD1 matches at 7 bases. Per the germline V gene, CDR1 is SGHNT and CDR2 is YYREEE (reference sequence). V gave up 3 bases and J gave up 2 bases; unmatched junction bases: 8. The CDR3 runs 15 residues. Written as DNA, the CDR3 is TGTGCCAGCAGCTCTTACCGGGACAGACCCTACGAGCAGTACTTC. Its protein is CASSSYRDRPYEQYF.

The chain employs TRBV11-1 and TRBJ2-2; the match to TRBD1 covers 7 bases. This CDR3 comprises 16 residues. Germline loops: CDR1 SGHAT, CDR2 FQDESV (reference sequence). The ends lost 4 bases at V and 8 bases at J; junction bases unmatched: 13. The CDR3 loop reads CASSSYRGEWAGELFF. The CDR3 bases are TGTGCCAGCAGCTCCTACAGGGGAGAATGGGCAGGGGAGCTGTTTTTT.

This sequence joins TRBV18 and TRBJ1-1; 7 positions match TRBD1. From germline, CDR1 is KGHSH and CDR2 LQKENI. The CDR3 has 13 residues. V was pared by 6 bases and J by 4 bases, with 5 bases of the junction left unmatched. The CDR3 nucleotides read TGTGCCAGCTCCCGTACAGGGGCCACTGAAGCTTTCTTT. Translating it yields CASSRTGATEAFF.

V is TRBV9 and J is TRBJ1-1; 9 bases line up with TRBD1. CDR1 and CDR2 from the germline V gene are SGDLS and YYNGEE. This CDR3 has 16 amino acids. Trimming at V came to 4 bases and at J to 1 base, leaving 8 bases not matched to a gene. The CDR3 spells CASSTGQGLSNTEAFF. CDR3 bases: TGTGCCAGCAGCACGGGACAGGGCCTCTCGAACACTGAAGCTTTCTTT.

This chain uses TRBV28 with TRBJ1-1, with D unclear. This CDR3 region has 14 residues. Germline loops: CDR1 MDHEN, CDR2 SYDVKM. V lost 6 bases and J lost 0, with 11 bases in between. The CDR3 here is CASRLSILNTEAFF. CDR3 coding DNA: TGTGCCAGCAGGCTCAGTATCTTGAACACTGAAGCTTTCTTT.

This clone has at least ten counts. The CDR3 DNA reads as TGTGCCAGCAGTTATACAGGGACTAGTTATGAAAAACTGTTTTTT. It codes for CASSYTGTSYEKLFF. V is TRBV2 and J is TRBJ1-4; D possibly corresponds to TRBD1 (6 bases). This CDR3 region has 15 residues. Germline CDR1 SNHLY, CDR2 FYNNEI. Trimming shortened V by 5 bases and J by 6 bases, and 16 bases separated the two germline ends.

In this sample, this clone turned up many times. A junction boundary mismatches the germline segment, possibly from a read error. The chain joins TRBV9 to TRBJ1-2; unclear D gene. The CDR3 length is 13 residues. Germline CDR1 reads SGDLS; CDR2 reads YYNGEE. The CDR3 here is CASSATIGGVYTF. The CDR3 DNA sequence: TGTGCCAGTAGCGCCACGATCGGCGGGGTCTACACCTTC.

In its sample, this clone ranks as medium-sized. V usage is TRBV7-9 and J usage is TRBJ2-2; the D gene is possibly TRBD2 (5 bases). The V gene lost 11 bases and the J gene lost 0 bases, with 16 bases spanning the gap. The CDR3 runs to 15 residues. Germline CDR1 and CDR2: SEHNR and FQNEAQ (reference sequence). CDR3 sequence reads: CASQTGVPNTGELFF. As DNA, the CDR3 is TGTGCCTCCCAGACCGGGGTTCCGAACACCGGGGAGCTGTTTTTT.

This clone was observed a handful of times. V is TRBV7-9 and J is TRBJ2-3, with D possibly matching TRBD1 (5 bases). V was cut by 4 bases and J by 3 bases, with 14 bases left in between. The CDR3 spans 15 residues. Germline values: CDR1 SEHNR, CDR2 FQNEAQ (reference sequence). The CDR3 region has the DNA TGTGCCAGCAGCTCGAAGGGGATGGATACAGATACGCAGTATTTT. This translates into CASSSKGMDTDTQYF.

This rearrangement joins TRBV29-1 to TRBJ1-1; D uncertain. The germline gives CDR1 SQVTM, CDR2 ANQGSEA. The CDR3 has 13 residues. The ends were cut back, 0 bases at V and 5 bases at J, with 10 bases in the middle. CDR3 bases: TGCAGCGTTGAAGACAACTTCGAGACTGAAGCTTTCTTT. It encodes CSVEDNFETEAFF.

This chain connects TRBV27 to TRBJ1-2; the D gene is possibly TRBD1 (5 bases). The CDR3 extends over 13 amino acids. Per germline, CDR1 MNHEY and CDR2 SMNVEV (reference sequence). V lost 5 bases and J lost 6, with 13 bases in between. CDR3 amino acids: CASSAGTVNGYTF. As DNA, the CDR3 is TGTGCCAGCAGTGCCGGGACTGTCAATGGCTACACCTTC.

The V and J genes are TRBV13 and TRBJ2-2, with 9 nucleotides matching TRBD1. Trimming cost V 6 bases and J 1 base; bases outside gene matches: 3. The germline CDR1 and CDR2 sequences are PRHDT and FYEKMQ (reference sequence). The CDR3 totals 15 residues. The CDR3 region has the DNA TGTGCCAGCAGGGGGACAGGGAGGAACACCGGGGAGCTGTTTTTT. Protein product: CASRGTGRNTGELFF.

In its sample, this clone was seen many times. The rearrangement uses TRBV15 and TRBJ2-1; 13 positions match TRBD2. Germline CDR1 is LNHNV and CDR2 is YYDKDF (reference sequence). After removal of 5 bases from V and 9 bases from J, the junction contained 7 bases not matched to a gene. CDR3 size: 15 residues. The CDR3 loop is CATSGGLAGVGEQFF. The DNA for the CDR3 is TGTGCCACCAGCGGAGGACTAGCGGGAGTGGGTGAGCAGTTCTTC.

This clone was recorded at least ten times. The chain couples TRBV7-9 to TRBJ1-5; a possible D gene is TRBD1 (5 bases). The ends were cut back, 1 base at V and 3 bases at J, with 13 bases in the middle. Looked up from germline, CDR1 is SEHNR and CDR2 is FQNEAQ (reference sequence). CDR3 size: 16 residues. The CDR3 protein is CASSLGQGSFNQPQHF. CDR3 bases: TGTGCCAGCAGCTTAGGTCAGGGCTCTTTCAATCAGCCCCAGCATTTT.

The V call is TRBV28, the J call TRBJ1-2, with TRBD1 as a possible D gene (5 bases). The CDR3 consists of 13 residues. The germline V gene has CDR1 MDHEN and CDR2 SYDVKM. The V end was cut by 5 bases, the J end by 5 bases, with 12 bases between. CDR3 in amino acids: CASSPPQGYGYTF. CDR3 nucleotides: TGTGCCAGCAGTCCCCCCCAGGGATATGGCTACACCTTC.

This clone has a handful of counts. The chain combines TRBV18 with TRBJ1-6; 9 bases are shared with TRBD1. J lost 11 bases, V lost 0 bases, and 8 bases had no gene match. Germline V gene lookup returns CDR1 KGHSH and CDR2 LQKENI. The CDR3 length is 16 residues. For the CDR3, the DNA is TGTGCCAGCTCACCACCTATCGACAGGGGGTTGACACCCCTCCACTTT. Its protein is CASSPPIDRGLTPLHF.

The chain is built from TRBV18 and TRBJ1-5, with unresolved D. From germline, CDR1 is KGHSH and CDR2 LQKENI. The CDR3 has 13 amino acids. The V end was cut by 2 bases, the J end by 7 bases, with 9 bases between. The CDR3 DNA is TGTGCCAGCTCACCAGAGCCCCCCCAGCCCCAGCATTTT. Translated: CASSPEPPQPQHF. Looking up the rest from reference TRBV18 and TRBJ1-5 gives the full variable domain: NAGVMQNPRHLVRRRGQEARLRCSPMKGHSHVYWYRQLPEEGLKFMVYLQKENIIDESGMPKERFSAEFPKEGPSILRIQQVVRGDSAAYFCASSPEPPQPQHFGDGTRLSIL.

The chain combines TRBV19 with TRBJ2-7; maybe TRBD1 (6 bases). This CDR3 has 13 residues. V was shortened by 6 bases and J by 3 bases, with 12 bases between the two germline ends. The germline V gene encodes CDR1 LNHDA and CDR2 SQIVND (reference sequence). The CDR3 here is CASRPRDIYEQYF. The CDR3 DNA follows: TGTGCCAGTAGGCCCCGGGACATCTACGAGCAGTACTTC.